The TCR beta chain described here comes from a study of early T cells in non-severe SARS-CoV-2 infection. About the study: Chains were not paired, and sequencing was done on bulk RNA from unsorted whole blood. Whole-study results and caveats: Comparison of clonotypes with VDJdb favored anti-spike CD8 responses while missing private and CD4 specificities.

The sample holds many counts of this clonotype. No antigen is known for it. Germline V gene sequence: CDR1 KGHSH, CDR2 LQKENI. This CDR3 spans 14 amino acids. V lost 0 bases, J lost 1 base, and 7 bases lay in between. Individual cDNA molecules were tagged with unique molecular identifiers, the study reported. Each CDR3 protein gets one entry after TCRdb re-called the 5' RACE reads with MiXCR. The table shows around 63,000 distinct CDR3 sequences, with approximately 13% occurring only once. The receptor was isolated from an adult who was a healthcare worker with PCR-confirmed SARS-CoV-2 infection or an uninfected control (not recorded which). The chain uses TRBV18 and TRBJ2-7; D gene uncertain. Sequenced material: whole blood. CDR3 region: CASSPPSKSYEQYF. The CDR3 DNA follows: TGTGCCAGCTCACCACCGTCCAAGTCCTACGAGCAGTACTTC.